Shown below are 23 T cell receptor beta chains from a single sample sequenced in a study of CD8 T cells in cerebrospinal fluid in Alzheimer's disease (dated by TCRdb to the early 2020s). The library was generated by 10x single-cell sequencing. The instrument was a NextSeq 550. The reads were reprocessed in TCRdb, with one entry per CDR3 protein sequence and no accompanying DNA. The sample table records fewer than 2,000 distinct CDR3 sequences. Of the sample, about a tenth falls within the top ten clones. Sequencing input: cerebrospinal fluid. These receptors were taken from a human donor in good health.

This clonotype is identified as medium-sized from frequency. CDR3 in amino acids: CASSAEMYNEQFF. The chain has TRBV12-3 or TRBV12-4 and TRBJ2-1. The CDR3 extends over 13 amino acids.

The CDR3 sequence: CASSTPGTGYYEQYF. The rearrangement uses TRBV19 and TRBJ2-7; TCRdb designates TRBD1, a call that cannot be tested without DNA. Looked up from germline, CDR1 is LNHDA and CDR2 is SQIVND (reference sequence). This CDR3 spans 15 amino acids.

According to its frequency, this clonotype is medium-sized. The CDR3 loop is CAISTTTGPALEAFF. The V call is TRBV10-3, the J call TRBJ1-1. Germline V gene sequence: CDR1 ENHRY, CDR2 SYGVKD. CDR3 length: 15 amino acids.

CDR3 in amino acids: CASRPTRGDEQYF. V gene TRBV27 combines with J gene TRBJ2-7; the D call from TCRdb, TRBD1, cannot be confirmed without DNA. The CDR3 has 13 amino acids. Germline V gene data show CDR1 as MNHEY and CDR2 as SMNVEV (reference sequence).

This clonotype counts as medium-sized by frequency. The chain recombines TRBV9 with TRBJ2-3; lacking DNA, the TRBD2 call made by TCRdb goes unchecked. CDR1 SGDLS and CDR2 YYNGEE come from the germline V gene. The CDR3 sequence is 15 residues long. CDR3: CASSSAWEMVDTQYF.

By frequency, this clonotype registers medium-sized. The genes are TRBV12-3 or TRBV12-4 and TRBJ1-1; TCRdb's assignment of TRBD1 cannot be checked, as there is no DNA. The CDR3 runs to 14 residues. The CDR3 here is CASSLRGRKPEAFF.

This clonotype is labeled medium-sized based on frequency. The gene calls are TRBV6-5 and TRBJ2-3; there is no DNA to check the TCRdb D call of TRBD2. Germline-derived CDR1 and CDR2 are MNHEY and SVGAGI. This CDR3 region has 16 residues. CDR3: CASSYIGLAGTDTQYF.

The CDR3 sequence is CASSINRSYGYTF. The chain is built from TRBV19 and TRBJ1-2. This CDR3 is 13 amino acids long. Germline V gives CDR1 LNHDA, CDR2 SQIVND (reference sequence).

This clonotype is deemed medium-sized by its frequency. The chain employs TRBV7-9 and TRBJ2-1. This CDR3 is built from 11 residues. Germline CDR1 SEHNR, CDR2 FQNEAQ (reference sequence). CDR3 amino acids: CASSFIGEQFF.

Considering frequency, this clonotype is large. The rearrangement joins TRBV7-2 to TRBJ2-7; without DNA, the TCRdb call of TRBD1 cannot be checked. CDR1 SGHTA and CDR2 FQGNSA come from the germline V gene. The CDR3 has 13 amino acids. CDR3: CASSRQGFYEQYF.

Measured by frequency, this clonotype is medium-sized (0.01 to 0.1%). The gene calls are TRBV29-1 and TRBJ2-7; the TCRdb D gene call, TRBD1, has no DNA to confirm it. Germline lookup yields CDR1 SQVTM and CDR2 ANQGSEA. The CDR3 consists of 14 residues. CDR3 loop: CSVVGQGVTYEQYF.

This clonotype counts as medium-sized by frequency. V is TRBV9 and J is TRBJ1-1. The germline CDR1 and CDR2 sequences are SGDLS and YYNGEE. The CDR3 sequence is 13 residues long. CDR3 sequence reads: CASSNSYGTLAFF. Filled out from reference TRBV9 and TRBJ1-1, the complete variable domain reads DSGVTQTPKHLITATGQRVTLRCSPRSGDLSVYWYQQSLDQGLQFLIQYYNGEERAKGNILERFSAQQFPDLHSELNLSSLELGDSALYFCASSNSYGTLAFFGQGTRLTVV.

This clonotype is identified as large from frequency. This chain connects TRBV9 to TRBJ2-3; TCRdb indicates TRBD1, and absent DNA this call remains unverified. The length of the CDR3 is 14 residues. Per the germline V gene, CDR1 is SGDLS and CDR2 is YYNGEE. The CDR3 protein is CASSVPPLKGTQYF.

By frequency, this clonotype is medium-sized. V gene TRBV4-3 combines with J gene TRBJ2-1; checking the TCRdb D call of TRBD1 is not possible without DNA. The CDR3 has 16 amino acids. CDR1 and CDR2 from the germline V gene are LGHNA and YSLEER. This CDR3 is CASSQGTGKGSNEQFF.

Its frequency marks this clonotype as medium-sized (0.01 to 0.1%). The chain recombines TRBV5-1 with TRBJ2-6; TCRdb picks TRBD1, but there is no DNA to check that call. Germline CDR1 reads SGHRS; CDR2 reads YFSETQ. CDR3 length: 15 amino acids. CDR3 protein: CASIIGGTGANVLTF.

By frequency, this clonotype is large. The gene calls are TRBV7-9 and TRBJ2-7. The CDR3 runs 13 residues. In germline, CDR1 is SEHNR, CDR2 FQNEAQ (reference sequence). CDR3 residues: CASSLQEEVEQYF.

Frequency places this clonotype as large. This chain's CDR3 is CASSLGGKTNEKLFF. The chain recombines TRBV7-2 with TRBJ1-4; TCRdb gives TRBD1 as the D gene, but with no DNA this cannot be confirmed. The germline V gene has CDR1 SGHTA and CDR2 FQGNSA. The CDR3 spans 15 residues.

Its frequency marks this clonotype as medium-sized. This chain uses TRBV6-5 with TRBJ1-1; TCRdb names TRBD1, which stays unverified in the absence of DNA. Germline lookup yields CDR1 MNHEY and CDR2 SVGAGI. The CDR3 is 15 residues long. The chain's CDR3 is CASSRRDRENTEAFF.

This clonotype is labeled medium-sized (0.01 to 0.1%) based on frequency. The CDR3 spells CASSYAWGPYYEQYF. The rearrangement links TRBV6-5 to TRBJ2-7; TCRdb gives TRBD1 as the D gene, but with no DNA this cannot be confirmed. CDR1 is MNHEY and CDR2 is SVGAGI in the germline V gene. The CDR3 totals 15 residues.

Considering frequency, this clonotype is large. The chain couples TRBV10-3 to TRBJ2-2; TCRdb names TRBD1, which stays unverified in the absence of DNA. The CDR3 consists of 14 residues. From germline, CDR1 is ENHRY and CDR2 SYGVKD. The CDR3 sequence is CAIAGTADTGELFF.

This clonotype is deemed medium-sized by its frequency. The chain uses TRBV7-8 and TRBJ2-7; with no DNA, the TCRdb D assignment of TRBD1 cannot be verified. The CDR3 is 16 amino acids. Germline assignment: CDR1 SGHVS and CDR2 FQNEAQ. This CDR3 is CASSPPGGTSSYEQYF.

The chain employs TRBV19 and TRBJ1-1; TCRdb picks TRBD1, but there is no DNA to check that call. The CDR3 consists of 16 residues. The germline gives CDR1 LNHDA, CDR2 SQIVND (reference sequence). The CDR3 sequence is CASSQGRGGMNTEAFF.

This clonotype is identified as medium-sized from frequency. The chain has TRBV4-2 and TRBJ1-2; TCRdb indicates TRBD1, and absent DNA this call remains unverified. Germline CDR1 and CDR2: LGHNA and YNFKEQ. The CDR3 has 15 amino acids. CDR3 residues: CASSQESGVIYGYTF.